The sequence of this T cell receptor (beta chain) was determined in a study of T cells after yellow fever vaccination. The CDR3 consists of 16 residues. The junction had 5 bases not matched to a gene; V was cut back by 0 bases and J by 4 bases. Germline V gene data show CDR1 as MNHEY and CDR2 as SVGAGI. This clonotype has a count of ten or more. Each CDR3 protein is one row after TCRdb ran MiXCR on the 5' RACE reads. There are some 350,000 distinct CDR3 sequences in the sample; over 8% occur only once, and roughly 18% lies in the top ten. V and J are TRBV6-5 and TRBJ1-4, with TRBD1 matching over 7 bases. The source material was PBMCs, sampled on the day of the first yellow fever vaccination. The source of this sequence is a man younger than 35 who received the YFV17D yellow fever vaccine. As DNA, the CDR3 is TGTGCCAGCAGTTACTCGGGACAGCTGGATAATGAAAAACTGTTTTTT. It specifies CASSYSGQLDNEKLFF.